The clone carrying this T cell receptor (beta chain) was detected many times. What it binds is not known. The record originates from a study of HIV-infected patients and healthy controls. General study results and limits: Healthy control repertoires had roughly threefold more distinct CDR3s than untreated HIV+ repertoires, and higher Shannon diversity.

No cell fractionation was done, so the repertoire covers all unsorted peripheral blood T cells. V dropped 6 bases and J dropped 7 bases, with 13 bases sitting between them. CDR1 and CDR2 (germline): DFQATT, SNEGSKA (reference sequence). CDR3 length equals 12 residues. 500 ng RNA was reverse transcribed with alpha and beta constant-region primers. Each of the alpha and beta chains got its own library through chain-specific third strand synthesis with indices. Using its own MiXCR run on the 5' RACE reads, TCRdb lists one record per CDR3 protein. The sample includes approximately 8,700 distinct CDR3 sequences, roughly 7% seen only once; the top ten take roughly 34%.

This sequence originates from an adult with HIV infection. Sequencing was performed on blood, taken before antiretroviral therapy. V is TRBV20-1 and J is TRBJ2-1; tentative D call: TRBD1 (6 bases). Written as DNA, the CDR3 is TGCAGTGCCCAAAGGACAGAGAATGAGCAGTTCTTC. The encoded protein is CSAQRTENEQFF.